The 28 T cell receptor beta chains reported below all come from one sample, sequenced in a study of blood T cell repertoires in COVID-19. Assay used: immunoSEQ multiplex PCR; TCRdb lists only in-frame clones, some missing. The table shows around 310,000 clones, with about nine tenths occurring only once. The material sequenced was PBMCs or T cells enriched from blood (not recorded which). The receptor source for this set is a woman in her thirties who had recovered from COVID-19.

The CDR3 loop reads CASSPAGVVGELFF. The CDR3 bases are TGTGCCAGTAGCCCCGCGGGAGTTGTCGGGGAGCTGTTTTTT. The chain couples TRBV19 to TRBJ2-2; 7 bases map to TRBD2. This CDR3 is 14 amino acids long. CDR1 and CDR2 (germline): LNHDA, SQIVND (reference sequence). V lost 6 bases and J lost 7; bases outside the gene matches: 8.

V and J are TRBV5-5 and TRBJ2-1; 9 nucleotides align to TRBD2. This CDR3 is 16 amino acids long. V lost 3 bases to trimming and J lost 3 bases; unmatched junction nucleotides: 7. Germline V gene data show CDR1 as SGHKS and CDR2 as YYEKEE (reference sequence). The CDR3 sequence: CASSSTTSGVYNEQFF. The DNA of the CDR3 is TGTGCCAGCAGCTCAACGACTAGCGGAGTCTACAATGAGCAGTTCTTC. The entire variable domain, with the rest obtained from reference TRBV5-5 and TRBJ2-1, is as follows: DAGVTQSPTHLIKTRGQQVTLRCSPISGHKSVSWYQQVLGQGPQFIFQYYEKEERGRGNFPDRFSARQFPNYSSELNVNALLLGDSALYLCASSSTTSGVYNEQFFGPGTRLTVL.

The chain carries TRBV1 and TRBJ2-7; TRBD1, the table's D call, was not compared with the DNA. TRBV1 is noted as a pseudogene. The CDR3 has 18 amino acids. CDR3 residues: CTSSQGGIRGPPNYEQYF. CDR3 bases: TGCACCAGCAGCCAAGGGGGCATAAGGGGGCCCCCTAACTACGAGCAGTACTTC.

The chain is built from TRBV15 and TRBJ1-2, with D unclear. The length of the CDR3 is 13 residues. Germline V gene data show CDR1 as LNHNV and CDR2 as YYDKDF (reference sequence). The V end lost 0 bases, the J end lost 1 base, and 3 bases lay between the germline ends. The CDR3 is CATSRDINYGYTF. CDR3 nucleotides: TGTGCCACCAGCAGAGACATTAACTATGGCTACACCTTC. Complete variable domain (other parts from reference TRBV15 and TRBJ1-2): DAMVIQNPRYQVTQFGKPVTLSCSQTLNHNVMYWYQQKSSQAPKLLFHYYDKDFNNEADTPDNFQSRRPNTSFCFLDIRSPGLGDTAMYLCATSRDINYGYTFGSGTRLTVV.

The chain employs TRBV2 and TRBJ1-2; the D gene is possibly TRBD1 (5 bases). The CDR3 contains 15 residues. Per germline, CDR1 SNHLY and CDR2 FYNNEI. V was pared by 3 bases and J by 2 bases, with 13 bases between. The CDR3, as DNA: TGTGCCAGCAGTGAGCGGGAGACAGTAAACTATGGCTACACCTTC. This codes for CASSERETVNYGYTF.

The chain carries TRBV6-2 or TRBV6-3 and TRBJ2-1; 8 nucleotides align to TRBD2. The CDR3 length is 19 residues. Germline V gives CDR1 MNHEY, CDR2 SVGEGT. Unmatched junction bases numbered 17, after V lost 2 bases and J lost 5 bases. CDR3 sequence reads: CASSYPWQAVAGKHNEQFF. CDR3 in DNA: TGTGCCAGCAGTTACCCCTGGCAAGCGGTAGCGGGGAAACACAATGAGCAGTTCTTC.

The sample holds a few counts of this clone. The chain is built from TRBV10-3 and TRBJ2-2, with 12 bases matching TRBD2. Trimming took 6 bases from V and 6 from J; bases not matched to a gene: 8. The CDR3 is made up of 16 amino acids. Germline V gene sequence: CDR1 ENHRY, CDR2 SYGVKD. Written as DNA, the CDR3 is TGTGCCATCAGGGCGAGACTAGCGGGAGCTCCCGGGGAGCTGTTTTTT. Its translation: CAIRARLAGAPGELFF.

CDR3: CASRSSSGTTDTQYF. The CDR3 DNA follows: TGTGCCAGCAGATCTTCGAGCGGGACGACAGATACGCAGTATTTT. The chain recombines TRBV5-4 with TRBJ2-3; TRBD2 aligns across 7 bases. The CDR3 totals 15 residues. Looked up from germline, CDR1 is SGHNT and CDR2 is YYREEE (reference sequence). V lost 5 bases and J lost 3; bases outside the gene matches: 9. The full variable domain, completed using reference TRBV5-4 and TRBJ2-3, is ETGVTQSPTHLIKTRGQQVTLRCSSQSGHNTVSWYQQALGQGPQFIFQYYREEENGRGNFPPRFSGLQFPNYSSELNVNALELDDSALYLCASRSSSGTTDTQYFGPGTRLTVL.

This rearrangement joins TRBV13 to TRBJ1-1; TRBD1 might be the D (6 bases). Trimming took 4 bases from V and 4 from J, leaving 16 bases between them. The CDR3 sequence is 15 residues long. Per the germline V gene, CDR1 is PRHDT and CDR2 is FYEKMQ (reference sequence). The CDR3 region has the DNA TGTGCCAGCAGCTCAGTCGGGCGAGGGGGCACTGAAGCTTTCTTT. Translated, it gives CASSSVGRGGTEAFF.

The rearrangement joins TRBV19 to TRBJ1-5; 11 positions agree with TRBD1. This CDR3 has 15 residues. V shed 5 bases, J shed 4 bases, and the junction held 4 bases outside the gene matches. CDR1 is LNHDA, CDR2 SQIVND, per germline (reference sequence). CDR3 nucleotides: TGTGCCAGTAGTTACGGACAGGGGGCTAATCAGCCCCAGCATTTT. This translates into CASSYGQGANQPQHF.

This chain joins TRBV7-9 and TRBJ1-6; no reliable D call. The V gene lost 5 bases and the J gene lost 7 bases, with 12 bases spanning the gap. CDR3 length equals 14 residues. Per the germline V gene, CDR1 is SEHNR and CDR2 is FQNEAQ (reference sequence). CDR3 region: CASSPRWANSPLHF. CDR3 in DNA: TGTGCCAGCAGCCCAAGATGGGCAAATTCACCCCTCCACTTT.

This sequence joins TRBV30 and TRBJ1-5; 7 positions match TRBD1. Trimming at V came to 4 bases and at J to 5 bases, leaving 8 bases not matched to a gene. Germline V CDR1 and CDR2: GTSNPN, SVGIG (reference sequence). The CDR3 spans 14 residues. The CDR3 DNA reads as TGTGCCTGGAAGAAGACAGGGAGTGATCAGCCCCAGCATTTT. Translated, it gives CAWKKTGSDQPQHF.

This clone was picked up one time. The V gene is TRBV9, the J gene TRBJ2-7; TRBD2 agrees at 8 bases. The length of the CDR3 is 16 residues. Germline trimming cut 2 bases from V and 0 bases from J; bases unmatched to any gene: 7. The germline V gene has CDR1 SGDLS and CDR2 YYNGEE. In nucleotides, the CDR3 is TGTGCCAGCAGCGTGTTAGCGGGAAAAACCTCCTACGAGCAGTACTTC. Its protein product is CASSVLAGKTSYEQYF.

This chain links TRBV6-1 with TRBJ1-5; D uncertain. The V end lost 0 bases, the J end lost 9 bases, and 9 bases lay between the germline ends. CDR1 and CDR2 (germline): MNHNS, SASEGT. The CDR3 sequence is 13 residues long. In DNA form, the CDR3 reads TGTGCCAGCAGTGAAGCCGGGGTGGGGCCCCAGCATTTT. Its translation is CASSEAGVGPQHF.

J is TRBJ2-1 and V is TRBV27, with a tentative D call TRBD2 (6 bases). Trimming pared 2 bases from V and 6 bases from J, leaving 8 bases between. Germline V gives CDR1 MNHEY, CDR2 SMNVEV (reference sequence). CDR3 size: 13 residues. CDR3 coding DNA: TGTGCCAGCAGTTTAGGAGGGTTCAATGAGCAGTTCTTC. Protein: CASSLGGFNEQFF.

CDR3 sequence: CASSEFGGLVGQPQHF. The CDR3 nucleotides read TGTGCCAGCAGTGAATTTGGGGGCCTGGTGGGTCAGCCCCAGCATTTT. The rearrangement joins TRBV28 to TRBJ1-5; D is possibly TRBD1 (6 bases). CDR3 length: 16 amino acids. The V gene's germline CDR1 is MDHEN and CDR2 SYDVKM. Deletions cut 5 bases from V and 6 bases from J, with 20 bases between.

This sequence joins TRBV18 and TRBJ2-3, with TRBD2 matching 8 bases. CDR1 and CDR2 (germline): KGHSH, LQKENI. V gave up 2 bases and J gave up 5 bases; unmatched junction bases: 9. This CDR3 spans 16 amino acids. CDR3 nucleotide sequence: TGTGCCAGCTCACCATTTACGGGAGGGCCAAAAGATACGCAGTATTTT. The encoded protein is CASSPFTGGPKDTQYF.

The DNA for the CDR3 is TGTGCCAGCTCCACCGAATCTGGCGGGATCGGGTTCTTC. Translation gives CASSTESGGIGFF. V gene TRBV18 combines with J gene TRBJ2-1, with TRBD2 as a possible D gene (6 bases). The CDR3 has 13 residues. Germline lookup yields CDR1 KGHSH and CDR2 LQKENI. Trimming left V 6 bases short and J 15 bases short, with 21 bases between.

The CDR3 DNA reads TGTGCCAGCAGCCTTACAGGGGGCTTAGAGACCCAGTACTTC. Its translation is CASSLTGGLETQYF. The chain carries TRBV5-4 and TRBJ2-5, with 9 bases that match TRBD1. This CDR3 spans 14 amino acids. V lost 4 bases to trimming and J lost 4 bases; unmatched junction nucleotides: 5. Looked up from germline, CDR1 is SGHNT and CDR2 is YYREEE (reference sequence).

The chain employs TRBV15 and TRBJ2-3; 7 positions match TRBD1. The CDR3 is 15 residues long. The V gene end was trimmed by 1 base and the J gene end by 7 bases; junction bases not matched to a gene: 8. Germline V gives CDR1 LNHNV, CDR2 YYDKDF (reference sequence). The chain's CDR3 is CATSRVDRATNTQYF. Here the CDR3 DNA reads TGTGCCACCAGCAGAGTAGACAGGGCTACGAATACGCAGTATTTT.

The chain has TRBV14 and TRBJ2-3; D not resolved. The CDR3 contains 13 residues. V shed 6 bases and J shed 0 bases, with 7 bases lying between them. Germline V gene lookup returns CDR1 SGHDN and CDR2 FVKESK. CDR3 bases: TGTGCCAGCAGGTCTAGTAGCACAGATACGCAGTATTTT. Encoded protein: CASRSSSTDTQYF.

This clone has only one observation. This chain joins TRBV2 and TRBJ1-4; D remains ambiguous. Per germline, CDR1 SNHLY and CDR2 FYNNEI. Trimming took off 7 bases at V and 8 bases at J, with 11 bases between the two ends. CDR3 size: 12 residues. The CDR3 nucleotides read TGTGCCAGCACCTACGGAGGAGAAAAACTGTTTTTT. Translation gives CASTYGGEKLFF.

This clone came up a few times. The J gene is TRBJ2-7, the V gene TRBV7-9, with D tentatively TRBD1 (6 bases). The CDR3 covers 14 residues. Germline V gives CDR1 SEHNR, CDR2 FQNEAQ (reference sequence). The V gene lost 5 bases and the J gene lost 1 base, with 12 bases spanning the gap. CDR3 sequence: CASSDQGPSYEQYF. CDR3 DNA: TGTGCCAGCAGCGACCAGGGGCCTTCCTACGAGCAGTACTTC.

This chain joins TRBV29-1 and TRBJ2-1, with TRBD1 identical over 10 bases. This CDR3 spans 14 amino acids. CDR1 is SQVTM and CDR2 is ANQGSEA in the germline V gene. This CDR3 reads CSIRDRGMAGRQFF. Written as DNA, the CDR3 is TGCAGTATACGGGACAGGGGTATGGCGGGACGGCAGTTCTTC.

The chain combines TRBV7-3 with TRBJ2-2; TRBD1 is a possible D gene (6 bases). The ends were cut back, 0 bases at V and 6 bases at J, with 8 bases in the middle. The CDR3 loop spans 14 amino acids. Germline CDR1 and CDR2: SGHTA and FQGTGA. DNA of the CDR3: TGTGCCAGCAGCTTAACATCAGGGGCCGGGGAGCTGTTTTTT. Translated: CASSLTSGAGELFF. Full variable domain (outside the CDR3, taken from reference TRBV7-3 and TRBJ2-2): GAGVSQTPSNKVTEKGKYVELRCDPISGHTALYWYRQSLGQGPEFLIYFQGTGAADDSGLPNDRFFAVRPEGSVSTLKIQRTERGDSAVYLCASSLTSGAGELFFGEGSRLTVL.

This clone has a single count. This chain uses TRBV3-1 (or the pseudogene TRBV3-2) with TRBJ1-1; D gene uncertain. The CDR3 contains 14 residues. Trimming took off 1 base at V and 10 bases at J, with 16 bases between the two ends. In germline, CDR1 is LGHDT, CDR2 YNNKEL (reference sequence). DNA for the CDR3: TGTGCCAGCAGCCAAGGAAACTTCCTTGTTAGAGCTTTCTTT. It codes for CASSQGNFLVRAFF.

The genes are TRBV5-6 and TRBJ1-2, with D perhaps matching TRBD1 (6 bases). Trimming pared 4 bases from V and 3 bases from J, leaving 19 bases between. The CDR3 is 16 residues long. The V gene's germline CDR1 is SGHDT and CDR2 YYEEEE. CDR3 in amino acids: CASSRTGWTEHYGYTF. CDR3 sequence (DNA): TGTGCCAGCAGCCGAACGGGGTGGACAGAACACTATGGCTACACCTTC.

The chain joins TRBV27 to TRBJ2-7, with TRBD2 matching 9 bases. V shed 0 bases and J 7 bases; nucleotides not matched to a gene: 10. The CDR3 sequence is 16 residues long. The germline V gene has CDR1 MNHEY and CDR2 SMNVEV (reference sequence). The CDR3 nucleotides are TGTGCCAGCAGTTTATCCCCCATAGCGGGAGCGGGGGAGCAGTACTTC. Translated: CASSLSPIAGAGEQYF.